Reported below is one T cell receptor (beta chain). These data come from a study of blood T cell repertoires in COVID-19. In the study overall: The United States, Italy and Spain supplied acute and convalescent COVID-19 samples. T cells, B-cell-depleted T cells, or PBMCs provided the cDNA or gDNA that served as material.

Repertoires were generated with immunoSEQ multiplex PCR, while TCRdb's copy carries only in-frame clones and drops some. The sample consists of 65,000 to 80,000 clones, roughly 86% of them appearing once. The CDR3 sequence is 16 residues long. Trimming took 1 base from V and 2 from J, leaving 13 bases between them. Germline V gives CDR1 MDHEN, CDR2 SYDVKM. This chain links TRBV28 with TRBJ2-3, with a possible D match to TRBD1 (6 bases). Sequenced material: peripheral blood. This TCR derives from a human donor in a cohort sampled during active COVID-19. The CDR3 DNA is TGTGCCAGCAGTTTATCCTACAGGGAATACACAGATACGCAGTATTTT. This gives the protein CASSLSYREYTDTQYF.